One and the same sample provided the 24 T cell receptor beta chains below, sequenced in a study of vaccination effects on CD4 cells after COVID-19. Before any sequencing was done, the ViraFEST assay used viral peptide pools to expand antigen-specific CD4+ T cells. A 10-day culture period preceded the isolation of CD4+ T cells. Vaccine administered to participants consisted of two doses of either BNT162b2 or mRNA-1273. Antigens of these TCRs are unknown. Generated by immunoSEQ multiplex PCR, the TCRdb table keeps only in-frame clones and is missing some. The sample carries 20,000 to 30,000 clones, about 75% recorded once. Here the sequenced sample was CD4+ T cells from PBMCs cultured with SARS-CoV-2 spike peptides, taken after COVID-19 vaccination. These receptors all stem from a human donor who received a COVID-19 vaccine. Some clones in this sample may be carry-over from other donors' samples.

The chain is built from TRBV19 and TRBJ2-2; 8 nucleotides line up with TRBD1. Losses at the gene ends were 2 bases for V and 3 bases for J; bases not matched to a gene: 5. From germline, CDR1 is LNHDA and CDR2 SQIVND (reference sequence). The CDR3 runs to 16 residues. The CDR3 here is CASSIRTGWHTGELFF. For the CDR3, the DNA is TGTGCCAGTAGTATACGGACAGGGTGGCACACCGGGGAGCTGTTTTTT.

The V gene is TRBV28, the J gene TRBJ2-3; 7 positions match TRBD2. The CDR3 sequence is 18 residues long. Trimming at V came to 5 bases and at J to 6 bases, leaving 20 bases not matched to a gene. The germline gives CDR1 MDHEN, CDR2 SYDVKM. CDR3 in amino acids: CASSPLGTTSGGRDTQYF. The CDR3 DNA reads TGTGCCAGCAGTCCCCTAGGGACTACCAGTGGAGGGAGGGATACGCAGTATTTT.

This clone was found a few times. The rearrangement uses TRBV2 and TRBJ1-6; TRBD1 matches at 8 bases. The CDR3 consists of 14 residues. The germline CDR1 and CDR2 sequences are SNHLY and FYNNEI. The trim removed 6 bases at V and 6 bases at J, leaving 4 bases unmatched. Here the CDR3 reads CASRGQVPNSPLHF. In nucleotides, the CDR3 is TGTGCCAGCAGGGGACAGGTTCCTAATTCACCCCTCCACTTT.

V and J are TRBV5-1 and TRBJ2-3, with 7 positions matching TRBD2. V dropped 4 bases and J dropped 2; count of bases not matched to a gene: 4. The germline V gene encodes CDR1 SGHRS and CDR2 YFSETQ. The CDR3 extends over 14 amino acids. The CDR3 region has the DNA TGCGCCAGCAGCCAGCGGGACCCCACAGATACGCAGTATTTT. Its translation: CASSQRDPTDTQYF.

This clone was counted only a few times. The chain uses TRBV2 and TRBJ2-2; D gene ambiguous. Germline V lookup: CDR1 SNHLY, CDR2 FYNNEI. With 5 bases removed from V and 4 bases from J, the gap between germline ends came to 20 bases. The CDR3 runs 17 residues. CDR3 sequence (DNA): TGTGCCAGCAGTACTGGGCCCCCCAAGGGTTCCACCGGGGAGCTGTTTTTT. The encoded protein is CASSTGPPKGSTGELFF.

The chain joins TRBV10-1 to TRBJ2-2; D may be TRBD1 (6 bases). This CDR3 spans 17 amino acids. Per germline, CDR1 WNHNN and CDR2 SYGVQD (reference sequence). The germline V and J ends were trimmed by 0 bases and 3 bases, with 14 bases remaining between them. CDR3 nucleotide sequence: TGCGCCAGCAGTGAGTCGAGTGGGGGCAGGTACACCGGGGAGCTGTTTTTT. This encodes CASSESSGGRYTGELFF.

This chain joins TRBV29-1 and TRBJ1-2, with TRBD1 as a possible D gene (5 bases). The CDR3 length is 13 residues. Trimming left V 3 bases short and J 6 bases short, with 14 bases between. Germline CDR1 is SQVTM and CDR2 is ANQGSEA. The CDR3 nucleotides are TGCAGCGTTGAGCAGGGAGGCGGGGATGGCTACACCTTC. This translates into CSVEQGGGDGYTF.

The chain links TRBV7-9 to TRBJ1-1; perhaps TRBD1 as D (5 bases). Germline values: CDR1 SEHNR, CDR2 FQNEAQ (reference sequence). This CDR3 comprises 16 residues. V lost 6 bases and J 0 bases, leaving 17 bases between the germline ends. CDR3 in amino acids: CASSRSGGPMNTEAFF. The CDR3 DNA is TGTGCCAGCAGTCGTTCGGGGGGACCCATGAACACTGAAGCTTTCTTT.

This clone appeared a single time. The J gene is TRBJ2-5, the V gene TRBV4-1; 10 bases are a match to TRBD1. Germline-derived CDR1 and CDR2 are MGHRA and YSYEKL. The CDR3 sequence is 15 residues long. J gave up 5 bases and V 3 bases, and 6 bases lay outside the gene matches. CDR3 DNA: TGCGCCAGCAGCCAGTGGGGACAGGGGTGGGAGACCCAGTACTTC. Translated, it gives CASSQWGQGWETQYF.

This chain joins TRBV7-2 and TRBJ1-1; TRBD1 matches at 9 bases. Trimming cost V 3 bases and J 3 bases; bases outside gene matches: 5. The CDR3 is made up of 15 amino acids. Germline assignment: CDR1 SGHTA and CDR2 FQGNSA. This chain's CDR3 is CASSFKGQGDTEAFF. CDR3 bases: TGTGCCAGCAGCTTCAAGGGACAGGGAGACACTGAAGCTTTCTTT.

The chain carries TRBV7-2 and TRBJ1-5; TRBD1 might be the D (6 bases). This CDR3 has 13 amino acids. V was shortened by 4 bases and J by 6 bases, with 10 bases between the two germline ends. Germline-derived CDR1 and CDR2 are SGHTA and FQGNSA. The CDR3 sequence is CASSYDRSQPQHF. CDR3 DNA: TGTGCCAGCAGCTATGACAGGTCTCAGCCCCAGCATTTT.

The rearrangement links TRBV2 to TRBJ2-1; TRBD2 matches at 11 bases. The CDR3 is 14 residues long. Trimming removed 6 bases from V and 4 bases from J; junction bases left unmatched: 2. CDR1 and CDR2 (germline): SNHLY, FYNNEI. Written as DNA, the CDR3 is TGTGCCAGCAGCGGGACTAGCGGATACAATGAGCAGTTCTTC. This translates into CASSGTSGYNEQFF.

V is TRBV27 and J is TRBJ2-5; TRBD2 is a possible D gene (6 bases). V was trimmed by 3 bases and J by 5 bases, leaving 16 bases between them. The CDR3 consists of 15 residues. Germline V CDR1 and CDR2: MNHEY, SMNVEV (reference sequence). The CDR3 protein is CASSFIGGNEETQYF. Written as DNA, the CDR3 is TGTGCCAGCAGTTTTATCGGGGGTAATGAGGAGACCCAGTACTTC.

V gene TRBV5-1 combines with J gene TRBJ1-1; 7 bases map to TRBD1. The CDR3 is 16 amino acids. The germline CDR1 and CDR2 sequences are SGHRS and YFSETQ. V dropped 2 bases and J dropped 0; count of bases not matched to a gene: 7. The CDR3 here is CASSLSEGALNTEAFF. CDR3 DNA: TGCGCCAGCAGCTTATCGGAGGGGGCTTTGAACACTGAAGCTTTCTTT.

This chain joins TRBV3-1 (or the pseudogene TRBV3-2) and TRBJ1-2, with TRBD1 matching over 7 bases. Germline CDR1 and CDR2: LGHDT and YNNKEL (reference sequence). This CDR3 comprises 16 residues. V trimming: 1 base; J trimming: 6 bases; junction bases outside the gene matches: 11. The CDR3 DNA follows: TGTGCCAGCAGCCAAGCCGAAATGACAGGGTGGAATGGCTACACCTTC. The encoded protein is CASSQAEMTGWNGYTF.

The chain is built from TRBV4-3 and TRBJ2-5, with D possibly being TRBD1 or TRBD2 (5 bases each). Germline lookup yields CDR1 LGHNA and CDR2 YSLEER. The CDR3 runs to 14 residues. V gave up 0 bases and J gave up 3 bases, with 8 bases separating them. The CDR3 reads CASSQDLGEETQYF. As DNA, the CDR3 is TGCGCCAGCAGCCAAGATTTGGGGGAAGAGACCCAGTACTTC.

The chain joins TRBV7-2 to TRBJ1-1; D is possibly TRBD1 (5 bases). Trimming removed 4 bases at V and 0 bases at J, with 9 bases between. This CDR3 comprises 14 residues. Germline V gene lookup returns CDR1 SGHTA and CDR2 FQGNSA. CDR3 sequence reads: CASSSGRLNTEAFF. The CDR3 region has the DNA TGTGCCAGCAGCTCGGGACGGCTGAACACTGAAGCTTTCTTT.

The CDR3 DNA sequence: TGTGCCAGCAGACTAGAGACCCAGTACTTC. Translating gives CASRLETQYF. The chain joins TRBV2 to TRBJ2-5, with D hard to call. The CDR3 has 10 amino acids. Germline values: CDR1 SNHLY, CDR2 FYNNEI. The V gene lost 6 bases and the J gene lost 4 bases, with 3 bases spanning the gap.

V and J are TRBV28 and TRBJ2-7, with D perhaps matching TRBD1 (6 bases). The V end was cut by 6 bases, the J end by 2 bases, with 14 bases between. Germline lookup yields CDR1 MDHEN and CDR2 SYDVKM. The CDR3 totals 14 residues. CDR3 coding DNA: TGTGCCAGCAGAGCCGGGACAAATACCTACGAGCAGTACGTC. Translated: CASRAGTNTYEQYV.

The CDR3 sequence is CASRKGEWTGELFF. CDR3 nucleotides: TGTGCCAGCAGAAAAGGGGAATGGACCGGGGAGCTGTTTTTT. This chain links TRBV19 with TRBJ2-2; D perhaps matches TRBD1 (5 bases). Germline CDR1 reads LNHDA; CDR2 reads SQIVND (reference sequence). CDR3 size: 14 residues. V lost 9 bases and J 5 bases, leaving 16 bases between the germline ends.

This clone was detected only a few times. J is TRBJ2-1 and V is TRBV19; D is perhaps TRBD1 (6 bases). V was clipped by 3 bases and J by 5 bases, with 14 bases between them. The CDR3 has 15 amino acids. CDR1 is LNHDA, CDR2 SQIVND, per germline (reference sequence). CDR3 amino acids: CASSISRQGNNEQFF. Here the CDR3 DNA reads TGTGCCAGTAGTATTAGTAGGCAGGGGAACAATGAGCAGTTCTTC.

The chain uses TRBV7-2 and TRBJ2-5, with 9 bases that match TRBD1. CDR3 length: 17 residues. Germline V gene data show CDR1 as SGHTA and CDR2 as FQGNSA. With 2 bases clipped from V and 2 bases from J, the junction kept 9 bases outside the gene matches. CDR3 sequence: CASSLQQGAIRQETQYF. CDR3 DNA sequence: TGTGCCAGCAGCTTACAACAGGGGGCGATACGGCAAGAGACCCAGTACTTC. Full variable domain (rest looked up from reference TRBV7-2 and TRBJ2-5): GAGVSQSPSNKVTEKGKDVELRCDPISGHTALYWYRQSLGQGLEFLIYFQGNSAPDKSGLPSDRFSAERTGGSVSTLTIQRTQQEDSAVYLCASSLQQGAIRQETQYFGPGTRLLVL.

The chain recombines TRBV7-3 with TRBJ2-2; no clear D gene. This CDR3 is 12 amino acids long. V was clipped by 10 bases and J by 5 bases, with 11 bases between them. The germline CDR1 and CDR2 sequences are SGHTA and FQGTGA. The CDR3 protein is CATRDETGELFF. As DNA, the CDR3 is TGTGCCACCCGCGATGAAACCGGGGAGCTGTTTTTT.

Notes on this clone: At one boundary the junction diverges from the germline segment, which might be a read error. The genes are TRBV6-5 and TRBJ2-2, with 7 bases that match TRBD2. Germline CDR1 reads MNHEY; CDR2 reads SVGAGI. CDR3 length equals 15 residues. As DNA, the CDR3 is TGTGCCAGCAGTTACTCGAGCGGGAACACCAGGGAGCTGTTTTTT. It is translated as CASSYSSGNTRELFF.